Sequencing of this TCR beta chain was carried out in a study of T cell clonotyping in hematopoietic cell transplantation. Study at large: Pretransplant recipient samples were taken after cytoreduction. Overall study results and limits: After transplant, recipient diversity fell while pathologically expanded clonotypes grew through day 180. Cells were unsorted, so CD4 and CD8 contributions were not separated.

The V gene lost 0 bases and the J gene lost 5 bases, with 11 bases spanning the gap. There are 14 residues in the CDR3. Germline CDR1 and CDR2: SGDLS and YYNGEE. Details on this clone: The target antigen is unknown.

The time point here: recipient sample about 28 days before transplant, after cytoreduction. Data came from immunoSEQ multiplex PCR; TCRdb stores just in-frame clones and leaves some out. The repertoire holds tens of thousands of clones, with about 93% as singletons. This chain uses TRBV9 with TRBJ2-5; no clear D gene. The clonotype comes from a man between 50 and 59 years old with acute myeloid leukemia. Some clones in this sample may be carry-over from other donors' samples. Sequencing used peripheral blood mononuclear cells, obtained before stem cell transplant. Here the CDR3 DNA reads TGTGCCAGCAGCGTAGGGCAGGCATGGGAGACCCAGTACTTC. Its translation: CASSVGQAWETQYF.